The T cell receptor beta chain under discussion was sequenced for a study of blood T cell repertoires in COVID-19. V lost 4 bases, J lost 7 bases, and 10 bases lay in between. Germline CDR1 MGHRA, CDR2 YSYEKL. The CDR3 contains 12 residues. The data were produced by immunoSEQ multiplex PCR, yet TCRdb's version contains in-frame clones alone and is incomplete. The sample has fewer than 600,000 clones; approximately 89% are singletons. This TCR was sampled from a man aged 18 to 30 with COVID-19, enrolled during active disease. The chain couples TRBV4-1 to TRBJ1-2; D is perhaps TRBD1 (6 bases). Sequenced sample: peripheral blood. The CDR3 DNA follows: TGCGCCAGCAGCCGAACAGGGTCTGGCTACACCTTC. It is translated as CASSRTGSGYTF.